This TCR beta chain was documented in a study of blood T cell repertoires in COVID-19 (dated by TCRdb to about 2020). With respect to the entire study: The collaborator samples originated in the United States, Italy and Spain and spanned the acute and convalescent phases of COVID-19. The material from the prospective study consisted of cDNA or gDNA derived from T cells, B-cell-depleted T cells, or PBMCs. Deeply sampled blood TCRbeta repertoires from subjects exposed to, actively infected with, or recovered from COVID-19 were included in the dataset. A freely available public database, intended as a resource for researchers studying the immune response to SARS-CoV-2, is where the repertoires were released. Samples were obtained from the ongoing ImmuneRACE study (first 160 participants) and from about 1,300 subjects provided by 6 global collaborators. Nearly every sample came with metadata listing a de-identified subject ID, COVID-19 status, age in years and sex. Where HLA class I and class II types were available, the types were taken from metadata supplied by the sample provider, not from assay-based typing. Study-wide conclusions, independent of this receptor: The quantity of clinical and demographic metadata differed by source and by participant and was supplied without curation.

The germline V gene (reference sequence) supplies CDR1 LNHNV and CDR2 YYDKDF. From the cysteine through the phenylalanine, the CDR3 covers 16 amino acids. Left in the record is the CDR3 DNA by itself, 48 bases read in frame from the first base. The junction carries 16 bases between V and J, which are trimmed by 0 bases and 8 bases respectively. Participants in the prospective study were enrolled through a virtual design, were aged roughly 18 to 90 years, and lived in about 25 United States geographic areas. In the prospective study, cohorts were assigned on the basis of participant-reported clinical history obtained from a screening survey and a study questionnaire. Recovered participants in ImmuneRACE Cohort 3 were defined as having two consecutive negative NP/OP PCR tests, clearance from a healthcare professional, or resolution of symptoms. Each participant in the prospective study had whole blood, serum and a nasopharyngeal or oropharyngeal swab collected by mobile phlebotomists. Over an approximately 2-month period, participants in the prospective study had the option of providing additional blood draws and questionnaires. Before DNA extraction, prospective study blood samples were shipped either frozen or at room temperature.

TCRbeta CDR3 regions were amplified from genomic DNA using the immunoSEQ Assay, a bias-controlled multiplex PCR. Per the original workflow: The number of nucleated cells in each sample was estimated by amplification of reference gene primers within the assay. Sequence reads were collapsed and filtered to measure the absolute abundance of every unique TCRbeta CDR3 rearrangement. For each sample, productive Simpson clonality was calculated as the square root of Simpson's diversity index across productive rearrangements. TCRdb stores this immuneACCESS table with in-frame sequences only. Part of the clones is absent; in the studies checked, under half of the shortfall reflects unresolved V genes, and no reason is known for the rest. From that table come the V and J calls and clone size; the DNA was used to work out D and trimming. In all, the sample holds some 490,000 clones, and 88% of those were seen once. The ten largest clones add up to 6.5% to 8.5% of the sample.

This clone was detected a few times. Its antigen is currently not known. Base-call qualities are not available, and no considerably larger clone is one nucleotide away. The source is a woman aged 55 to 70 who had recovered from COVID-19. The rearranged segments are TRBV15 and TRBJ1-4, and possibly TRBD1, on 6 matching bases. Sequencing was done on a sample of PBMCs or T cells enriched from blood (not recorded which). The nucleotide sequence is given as TGTGCCACCAGCAGAGATCGGGCAGGGGCAGGAGAAAAACTGTTTTTT. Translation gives CATSRDRAGAGEKLFF.